This T cell receptor beta chain was captured by sequencing in a study of blood T cell repertoires in COVID-19. Study-level background: Acute and convalescent COVID-19 samples came from the United States, Italy and Spain. PBMCs, B-cell-depleted T cells, or T cells were the source of the cDNA or gDNA that made up the material.

Seattle enrolled patients during active infection and tracked them longitudinally. Germline V lookup: CDR1 KGHSH, CDR2 LQKENI. V trimming: 0 bases; J trimming: 13 bases; junction bases outside the gene matches: 9. The CDR3 is made up of 14 amino acids. Per the authors' pipeline: It was from reference gene primer amplification that nucleated cell counts were estimated. Profiled with immunoSEQ multiplex PCR; TCRdb holds only in-frame clones, not every one. That table furnishes V, J and clone size, whereas the DNA furnished D and trimming. This table has approximately 240,000 clones, under 85% appearing once.

The V call is TRBV18, the J call TRBJ2-1; 7 bases are shared with TRBD2. The sequenced sample consisted of peripheral blood. The source of this sequence is a woman in her thirties with COVID-19, enrolled during active disease. The CDR3 protein is CASSPPSSGPSQFF. CDR3 nucleotides: TGTGCCAGCTCACCACCGAGTAGCGGGCCTTCCCAGTTCTTC.